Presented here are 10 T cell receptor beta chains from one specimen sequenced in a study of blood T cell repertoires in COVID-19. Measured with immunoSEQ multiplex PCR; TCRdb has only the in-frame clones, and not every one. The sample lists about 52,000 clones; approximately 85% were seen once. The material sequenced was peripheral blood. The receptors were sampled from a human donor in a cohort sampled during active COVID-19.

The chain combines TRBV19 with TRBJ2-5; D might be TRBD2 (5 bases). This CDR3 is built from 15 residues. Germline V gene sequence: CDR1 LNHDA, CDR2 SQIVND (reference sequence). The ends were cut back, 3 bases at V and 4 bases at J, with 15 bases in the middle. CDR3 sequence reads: CASSMDGRGRETQYF. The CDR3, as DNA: TGTGCCAGTAGTATGGACGGCCGAGGGCGAGAGACCCAGTACTTC.

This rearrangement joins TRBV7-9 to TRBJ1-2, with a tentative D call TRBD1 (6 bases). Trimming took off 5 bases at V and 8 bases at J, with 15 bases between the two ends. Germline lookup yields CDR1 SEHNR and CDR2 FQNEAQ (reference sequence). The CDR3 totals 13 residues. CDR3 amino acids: CASSETGSHGYTF. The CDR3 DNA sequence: TGTGCCAGCAGCGAAACAGGGTCCCACGGCTACACCTTC. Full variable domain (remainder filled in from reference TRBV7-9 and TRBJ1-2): DTGVSQNPRHKITKRGQNVTFRCDPISEHNRLYWYRQTLGQGPEFLTYFQNEAQLEKSRLLSDRFSAERPKGSFSTLEIQRTEQGDSAMYLCASSETGSHGYTFGSGTRLTVV.

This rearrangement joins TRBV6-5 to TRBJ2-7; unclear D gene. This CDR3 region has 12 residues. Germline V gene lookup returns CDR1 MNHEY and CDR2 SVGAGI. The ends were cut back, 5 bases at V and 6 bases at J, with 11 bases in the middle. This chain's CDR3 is CASSNRPGEQYF. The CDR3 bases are TGTGCCAGCAGTAACAGACCCGGCGAGCAGTACTTC.

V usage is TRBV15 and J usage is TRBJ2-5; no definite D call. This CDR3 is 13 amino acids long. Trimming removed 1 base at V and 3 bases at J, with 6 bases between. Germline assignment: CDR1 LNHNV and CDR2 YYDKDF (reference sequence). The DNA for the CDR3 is TGTGCCACCAGCAGAGTCAGCGAAGAGACCCAGTACTTC. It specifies CATSRVSEETQYF.

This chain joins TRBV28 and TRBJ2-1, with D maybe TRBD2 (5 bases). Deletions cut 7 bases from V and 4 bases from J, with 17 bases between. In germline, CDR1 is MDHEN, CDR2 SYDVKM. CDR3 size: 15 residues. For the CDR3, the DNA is TGTGCCAGCACCCCCGGCGGAGGCACGTACAATGAGCAGTTCTTC. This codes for CASTPGGGTYNEQFF.

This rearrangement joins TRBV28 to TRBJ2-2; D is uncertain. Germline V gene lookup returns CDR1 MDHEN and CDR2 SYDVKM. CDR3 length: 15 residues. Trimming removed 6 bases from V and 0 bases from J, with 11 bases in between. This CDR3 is CASSLTPANTGELFF. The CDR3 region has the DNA TGTGCCAGCAGCTTAACTCCCGCGAACACCGGGGAGCTGTTTTTT.

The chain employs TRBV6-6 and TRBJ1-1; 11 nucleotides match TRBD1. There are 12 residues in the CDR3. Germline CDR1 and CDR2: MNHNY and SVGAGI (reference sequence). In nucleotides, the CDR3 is TGTGCTCTGCGGGGACAGGGGGATGAAGCTTTCTTT. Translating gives CALRGQGDEAFF.

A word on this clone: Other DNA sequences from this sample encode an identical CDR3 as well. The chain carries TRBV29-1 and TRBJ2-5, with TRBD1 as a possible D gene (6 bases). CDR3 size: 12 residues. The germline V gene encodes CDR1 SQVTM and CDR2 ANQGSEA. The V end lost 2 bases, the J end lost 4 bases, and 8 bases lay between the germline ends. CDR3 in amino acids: CSVEQGPETQYF. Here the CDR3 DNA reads TGCAGCGTTGAACAGGGGCCAGAGACCCAGTACTTC.

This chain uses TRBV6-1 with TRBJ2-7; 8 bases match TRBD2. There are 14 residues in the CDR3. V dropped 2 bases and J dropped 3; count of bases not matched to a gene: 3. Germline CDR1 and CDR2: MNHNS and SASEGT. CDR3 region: CASSESGGLYEQYF. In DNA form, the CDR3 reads TGTGCCAGCAGTGAATCGGGGGGGCTCTACGAGCAGTACTTC.

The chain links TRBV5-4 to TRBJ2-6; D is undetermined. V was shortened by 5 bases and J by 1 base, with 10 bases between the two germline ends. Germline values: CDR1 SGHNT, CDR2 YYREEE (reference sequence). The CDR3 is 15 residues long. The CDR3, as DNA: TGTGCCAGCAGTCCGAGAGGTTCTGGGGCCAACGTCCTGACTTTC. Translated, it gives CASSPRGSGANVLTF.